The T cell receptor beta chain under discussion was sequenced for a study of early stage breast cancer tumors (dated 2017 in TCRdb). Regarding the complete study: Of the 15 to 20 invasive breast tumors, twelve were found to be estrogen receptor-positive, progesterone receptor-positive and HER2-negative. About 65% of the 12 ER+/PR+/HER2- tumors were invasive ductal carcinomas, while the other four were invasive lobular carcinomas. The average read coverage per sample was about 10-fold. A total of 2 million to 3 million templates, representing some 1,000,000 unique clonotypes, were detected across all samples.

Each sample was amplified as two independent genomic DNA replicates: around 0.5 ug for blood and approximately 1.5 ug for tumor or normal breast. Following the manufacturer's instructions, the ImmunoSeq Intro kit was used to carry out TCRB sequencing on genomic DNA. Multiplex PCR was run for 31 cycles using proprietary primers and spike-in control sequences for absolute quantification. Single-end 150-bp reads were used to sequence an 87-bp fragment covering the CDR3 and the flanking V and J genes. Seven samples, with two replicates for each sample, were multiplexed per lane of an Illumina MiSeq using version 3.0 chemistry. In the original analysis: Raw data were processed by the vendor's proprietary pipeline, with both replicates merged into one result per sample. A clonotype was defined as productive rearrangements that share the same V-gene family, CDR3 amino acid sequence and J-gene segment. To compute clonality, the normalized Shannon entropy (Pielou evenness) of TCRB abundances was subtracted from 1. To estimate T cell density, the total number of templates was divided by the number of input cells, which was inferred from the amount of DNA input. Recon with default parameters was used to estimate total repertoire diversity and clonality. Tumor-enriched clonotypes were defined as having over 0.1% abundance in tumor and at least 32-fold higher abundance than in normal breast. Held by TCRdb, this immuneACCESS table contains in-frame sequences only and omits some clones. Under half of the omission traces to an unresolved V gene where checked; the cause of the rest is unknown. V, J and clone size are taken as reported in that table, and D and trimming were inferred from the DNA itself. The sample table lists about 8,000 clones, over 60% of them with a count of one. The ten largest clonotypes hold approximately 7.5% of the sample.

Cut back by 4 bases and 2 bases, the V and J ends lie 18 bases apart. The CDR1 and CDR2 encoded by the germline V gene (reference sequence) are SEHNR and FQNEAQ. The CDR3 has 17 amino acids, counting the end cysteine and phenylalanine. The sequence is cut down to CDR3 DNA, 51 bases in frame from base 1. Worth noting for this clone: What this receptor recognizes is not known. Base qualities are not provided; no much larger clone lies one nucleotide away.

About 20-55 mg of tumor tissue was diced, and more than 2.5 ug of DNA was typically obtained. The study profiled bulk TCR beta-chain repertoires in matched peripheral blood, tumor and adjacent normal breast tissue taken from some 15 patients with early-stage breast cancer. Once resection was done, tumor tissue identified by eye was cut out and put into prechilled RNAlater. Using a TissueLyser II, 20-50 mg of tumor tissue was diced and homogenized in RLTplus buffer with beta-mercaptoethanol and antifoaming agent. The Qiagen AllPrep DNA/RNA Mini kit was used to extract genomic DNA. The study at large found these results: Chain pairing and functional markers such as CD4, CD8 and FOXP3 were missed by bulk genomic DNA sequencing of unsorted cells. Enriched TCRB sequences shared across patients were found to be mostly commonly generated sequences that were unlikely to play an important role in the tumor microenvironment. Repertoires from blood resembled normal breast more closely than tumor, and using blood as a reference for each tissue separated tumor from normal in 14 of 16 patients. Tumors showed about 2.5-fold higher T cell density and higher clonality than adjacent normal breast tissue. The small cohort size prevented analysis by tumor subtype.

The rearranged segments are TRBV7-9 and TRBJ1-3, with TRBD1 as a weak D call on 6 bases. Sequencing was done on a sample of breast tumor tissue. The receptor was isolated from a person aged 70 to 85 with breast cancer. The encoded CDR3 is CASSSPRGALAGNTIYF. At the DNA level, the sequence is TGTGCCAGCAGCTCTCCCCGGGGGGCGCTGGCTGGAAACACCATATATTTT.